One T cell receptor (beta chain) is described in this entry. Antigen specificity is unknown. Libraries were prepared by immunoSEQ multiplex PCR; TCRdb keeps only in-frame clonotypes and omits some of them. The profile shows about 34,000 clones, around 88% of them singletons. The entry originates in a study of STAT5B mutations in CD4+ large granular lymphocyte leukemia. The overall study: Healthy donors showed HLA-associated enrichment of the CDR3 'QG' motif.

Findings of the study overall: No patients shared main leukemic clonotypes, though approximately 26% appeared at low frequency elsewhere. Patient CD4-sorted repertoires stayed more clonal than healthy ones after leukemic-clone removal.

This clonotype was obtained from a human donor in good health. The sample taken for sequencing was CD4+ T cells from blood buffy coats.

CDR3 loop: CASSARGETGHNEQFF. The CDR3 DNA is TGTGCCAGCAGCGCACGCGGGGAGACAGGGCACAATGAGCAGTTCTTC. The V and J genes are TRBV9 and TRBJ2-1; possible D gene TRBD1, 7 bases. Trimming took 3 bases from V and 5 from J, leaving 18 bases between them. Germline V gene data show CDR1 as SGDLS and CDR2 as YYNGEE. The CDR3 has 16 residues.